A selection of T cell receptor beta chains follows, all from one sample in a study of human T cells and chemical hapten exposure. A single record per CDR3 protein comes from TCRdb applying MiXCR to the RACE reads. The top ten hold more than 2% of the sample, which has about 96,000 distinct CDR3 sequences, 7% to 10% seen once. This material consisted of whole blood, taken in connection with sensitization to the hapten diphenylcyclopropenone (DPC). The source is a woman in her thirties or forties with alopecia areata. Some clones in this sample may be carry-over from other donors' samples. The conserved cysteine and the conserved F or W are not part of the CDR3 here. Size is omitted from some rows. Given values are once, few, many or a class for expanded clones.

clone_size j_call v_call cdr3_aa
few TRBJ2-5 TRBV7-8 ASSNGPIQETQY
- TRBJ2-7 TRBV20-1 SARETGTPAGREQY
few TRBJ2-3 TRBV28 ASRARDTQY
many TRBJ2-7 TRBV6-5 ASRPVSGTSSYEQY
many TRBJ2-5 TRBV6-2/TRBV6-3 ASSYREETQY
few TRBJ1-2 TRBV11-2 ASSLTGAGAGNYGYT
many TRBJ2-3 TRBV18 ASSPGTSGRYTDTQY
few TRBJ1-3 TRBV10-3 AISDPRTGLRSGNTIY
few TRBJ2-2 TRBV12-3/TRBV12-4 ASSISGTGELF
- TRBJ2-7 TRBV10-3 AISVTGDYEQY
- TRBJ1-3 TRBV5-1 ASSLEPGVNGNTIY
- TRBJ2-5 TRBV11-1 ASSLAPGEEKVLY
many TRBJ2-1 TRBV7-3 ASSSPVENEQF
many TRBJ2-1 TRBV18 ASSPVRLSSYNEQF
many TRBJ1-5 TRBV19 ASSRTGSVNQPQH
few TRBJ2-6 TRBV29-1 SVEGLGAGANVLT
many TRBJ1-3 TRBV7-9 ASSPPRQDRFGNTIY
- TRBJ2-7 TRBV9 ASSVGTGFEQY
many TRBJ1-5 TRBV28 ASSLTLRQDNQPQH
- TRBJ2-2 TRBV7-2 ASSLSSAPGELF
few TRBJ1-5 TRBV6-1 ASSEYRQSRNQPQH
few TRBJ2-1 TRBV6-2/TRBV6-3 ASTLTGNEQF
- TRBJ1-5 TRBV29-1 SVGGGNQPQH
many TRBJ2-1 TRBV7-2 ASRQIAGGSFSYNEQF
many TRBJ2-6 TRBV30 AWDKSGANVLT
- TRBJ2-7 TRBV29-1 SVLAASSYEQY
many TRBJ2-3 TRBV5-4 ASSKGQGTDTQY
few TRBJ2-3 TRBV7-6 ASSYGTSGRGADTQY
- TRBJ2-3 TRBV27 ASSQTGTTLQY
few TRBJ2-1 TRBV18 ASSPTSANEQF
many TRBJ2-3 TRBV20-1 SAWGGGADTQY